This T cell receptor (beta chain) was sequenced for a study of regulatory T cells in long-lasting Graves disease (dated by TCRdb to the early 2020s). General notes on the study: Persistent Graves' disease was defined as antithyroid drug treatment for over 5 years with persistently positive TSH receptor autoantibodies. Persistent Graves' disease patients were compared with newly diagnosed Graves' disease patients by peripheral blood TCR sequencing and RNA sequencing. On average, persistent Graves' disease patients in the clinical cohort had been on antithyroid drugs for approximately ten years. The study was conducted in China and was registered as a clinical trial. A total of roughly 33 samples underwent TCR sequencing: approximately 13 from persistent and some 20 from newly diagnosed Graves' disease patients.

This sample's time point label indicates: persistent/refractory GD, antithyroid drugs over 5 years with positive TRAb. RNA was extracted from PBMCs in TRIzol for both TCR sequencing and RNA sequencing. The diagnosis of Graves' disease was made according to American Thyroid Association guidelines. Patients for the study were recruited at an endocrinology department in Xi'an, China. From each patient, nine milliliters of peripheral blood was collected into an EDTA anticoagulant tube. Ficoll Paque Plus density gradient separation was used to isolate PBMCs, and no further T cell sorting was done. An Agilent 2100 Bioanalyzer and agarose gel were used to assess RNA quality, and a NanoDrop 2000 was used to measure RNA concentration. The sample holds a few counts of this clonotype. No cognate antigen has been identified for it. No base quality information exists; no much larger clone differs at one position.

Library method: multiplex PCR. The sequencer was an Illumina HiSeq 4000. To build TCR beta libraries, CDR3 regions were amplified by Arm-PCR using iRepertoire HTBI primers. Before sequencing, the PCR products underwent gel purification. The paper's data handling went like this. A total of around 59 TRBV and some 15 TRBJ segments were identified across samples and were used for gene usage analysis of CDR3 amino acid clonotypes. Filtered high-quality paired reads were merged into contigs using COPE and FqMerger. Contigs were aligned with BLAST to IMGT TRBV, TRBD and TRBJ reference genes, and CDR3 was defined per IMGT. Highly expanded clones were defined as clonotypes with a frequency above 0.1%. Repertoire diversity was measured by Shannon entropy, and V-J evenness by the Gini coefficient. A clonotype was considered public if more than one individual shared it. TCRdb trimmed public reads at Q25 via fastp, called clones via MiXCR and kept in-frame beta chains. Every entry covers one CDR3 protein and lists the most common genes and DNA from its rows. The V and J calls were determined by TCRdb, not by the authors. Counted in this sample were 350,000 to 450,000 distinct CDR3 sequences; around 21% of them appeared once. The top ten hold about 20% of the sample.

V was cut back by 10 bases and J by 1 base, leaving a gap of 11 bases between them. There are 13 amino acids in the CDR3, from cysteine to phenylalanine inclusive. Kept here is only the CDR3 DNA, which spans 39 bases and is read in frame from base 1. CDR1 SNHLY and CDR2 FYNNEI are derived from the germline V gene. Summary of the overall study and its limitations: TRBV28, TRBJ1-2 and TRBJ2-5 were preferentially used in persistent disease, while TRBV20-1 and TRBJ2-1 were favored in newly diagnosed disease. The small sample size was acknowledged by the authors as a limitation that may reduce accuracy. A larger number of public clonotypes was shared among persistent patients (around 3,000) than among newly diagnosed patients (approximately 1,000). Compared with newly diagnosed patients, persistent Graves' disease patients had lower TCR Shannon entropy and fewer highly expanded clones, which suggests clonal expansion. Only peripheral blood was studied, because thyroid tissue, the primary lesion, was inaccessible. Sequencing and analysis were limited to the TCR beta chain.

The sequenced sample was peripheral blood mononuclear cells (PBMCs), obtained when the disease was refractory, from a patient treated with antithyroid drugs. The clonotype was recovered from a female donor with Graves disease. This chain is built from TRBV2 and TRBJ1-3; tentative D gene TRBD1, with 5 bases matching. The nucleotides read TGTGCCATCATCACAGGTTCTGGAAACACCATATATTTT. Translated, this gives CAIITGSGNTIYF.